Listed below are T cell receptor beta chains from one sample, sequenced in a study of T cells after yellow fever vaccination. From the 5' RACE reads, TCRdb called clonotypes with MiXCR, one entry per CDR3 protein. The sample consists of 95,000 to 150,000 distinct CDR3 sequences, roughly 15% of them appearing once. The sequencing used CD8+ T cells sorted from PBMCs, collected 5 days after the yellow fever booster vaccination. All receptors derive from a man aged 18 to 30 who received the YFV17D yellow fever vaccine. Each CDR3 is given with its conserved first and last residue.

J	V	CDR3
TRBJ1-1	TRBV4-1	CASSQGQGNTEAFF
TRBJ1-5	TRBV6-5	CASSYSGTGIDNSNQPQHF
TRBJ2-4	TRBV28	CASSLNSAGGDIQYF
TRBJ2-3	TRBV12-3/TRBV12-4	CASSGLALSTDTQYF
TRBJ2-2	TRBV9	CASSRRVAGGSGELFF
TRBJ2-1	TRBV4-1	CASSPRQGNEQFF
TRBJ1-2	TRBV27	CASSLSNRAPGYTF
TRBJ2-1	TRBV7-9	CASSLPGSNERGGDEQFF
TRBJ2-7	TRBV12-3/TRBV12-4	CASSLVGTGPYEQYF
TRBJ2-3	TRBV3-1	CASSPRDRRLHTQYF
TRBJ1-3	TRBV6-6	CASSYSYRGSSGNTIYF
TRBJ1-2	TRBV29-1	CSVEEDYGYTF
TRBJ2-1	TRBV4-3	CASSQDLPAGGLGEQFF
TRBJ2-7	TRBV4-1	CASSPRDLNTEQYF
TRBJ2-6	TRBV12-3/TRBV12-4	CASSFGFGANVLTF
TRBJ2-7	TRBV20-1	CSARGDGPISYEQYF
TRBJ2-3	TRBV10-3	CAISPLVGTDTQYF
TRBJ2-5	TRBV6-2/TRBV6-3	CASSPGPYQETQYF
TRBJ2-5	TRBV27	CASGPGQAGETQYF
TRBJ2-1	TRBV29-1	CSAATGGGEQFF
TRBJ2-5	TRBV6-1	CASSRVGETQYF
TRBJ2-1	TRBV30	CAWSVPPSEQFF
TRBJ2-2	TRBV10-2	CASGPSGTNTGELFF